Listed below are T cell receptor beta chains from one sample, sequenced in a study of cytomegalovirus exposure and HLA in healthy donors. Sequenced by immunoSEQ multiplex PCR; TCRdb stores in-frame clones only, minus some. The top ten hold around 7.2% of the sample, which has over 150,000 clones, around 80% seen once. Sequenced material: PBMCs. These receptors were obtained from a man under 40 in good health and CMV-seropositive. The CDR3 runs from the conserved cysteine through the conserved F or W. The order of the fields is V gene, J gene, D gene, clone size, CDR3 DNA, CDR3 protein. A D gene is named only where the DNA matches it firmly. Rows may omit the clone size; those that give it use once, few, many or a size class.

TRBV27	TRBJ2-1	TRBD1	NA	TGTGCCAGCAGTACCCCGACAGGGAGCGTGGGCAATGAGCAGTTCTTC	CASSTPTGSVGNEQFF
TRBV5-1	TRBJ2-5	TRBD2	NA	TGCGCCAGCAGCTTACTTAGCGGGGGGGACCAAGAGACCCAGTACTTC	CASSLLSGGDQETQYF
TRBV27	TRBJ2-7	NA	NA	TGTGCCAGCAGTTTATCTTCAGGGGCCTACGAGCAGTACTTC	CASSLSSGAYEQYF
TRBV6-1	TRBJ2-7	TRBD2	NA	TGTGCCAGCAGTGAAGATCTAGCGGGGGGCTACGAGCAGTACTTC	CASSEDLAGGYEQYF
TRBV6-5	TRBJ2-7	TRBD1	NA	TGTGCCAGCAGTGGGGACAGTGGCTCCTACGAGCAGTACTTC	CASSGDSGSYEQYF
TRBV14	TRBJ2-2	TRBD2	NA	TGTGCCAGCAGCCAACGACTAGCGGGAGTAGGCGGCGGGGAGCTGTTTTTT	CASSQRLAGVGGGELFF
TRBV5-4	TRBJ1-2	NA	NA	TGTGCCAGCAGCTTGGCGGGGGGAAGAAGCTATGGCTACACCTTC	CASSLAGGRSYGYTF
TRBV28	TRBJ2-1	TRBD2	NA	TGTGCCAGCAGTTTCCCTAGCGGGAGCATTGAGCAGTTCTTC	CASSFPSGSIEQFF
TRBV9	TRBJ2-7	TRBD1	NA	TGTGCCAGCAGCCTCCGGGACAGAGGCCTTTACGAGCAGTACTTC	CASSLRDRGLYEQYF
TRBV27	TRBJ2-1	NA	NA	TGTGCCAGCGCGAAGACAGGAATTCGATCCGACAATGAGCAGTTCTTC	CASAKTGIRSDNEQFF
TRBV11-2	TRBJ2-3	TRBD1	NA	TGTGCCAGCAGCAACCGACAGGGGGGGGATACGCAGTATTTT	CASSNRQGGDTQYF
TRBV5-1	TRBJ2-1	TRBD2	NA	TGCGCCAGCCGTCCGACTAGCGGGGGAGGGGGTTACAATGAGCAGTTCTTC	CASRPTSGGGGYNEQFF
TRBV6-5	TRBJ2-1	TRBD2	NA	TGTGCCAGCAGTGCTCTAGCGGGAGGGGTTGAGCAGTTCTTC	CASSALAGGVEQFF
TRBV5-6	TRBJ1-5	NA	NA	TGTGCCAGCAGCCTGTCCGGGGGCAATCAGCCCCAGCATTTT	CASSLSGGNQPQHF
TRBV5-6	TRBJ1-1	NA	NA	TGTGCCAGCAGCTTGGCTCCTACAGGCATGAACACTGAAGCTTTCTTT	CASSLAPTGMNTEAFF
TRBV2	TRBJ1-6	TRBD1	NA	TGTGCCAGCAGTGGACCAGGGGGGTGGAATTCACCCCTCCACTTT	CASSGPGGWNSPLHF
TRBV5-1	TRBJ1-1	NA	few	TGCGCCAGCAGGGTCGCCGTTGAGGGCACTGAAGCTTTCTTT	CASRVAVEGTEAFF
TRBV27	TRBJ2-7	TRBD2	NA	TGTGCCAGCTGTTCTAGCGGGAGTGTTGAGCAGTACTTC	CASCSSGSVEQYF
TRBV28	TRBJ2-7	NA	NA	TGTGCCAGCAGTTTAAACACCGCCTACGAGCAGTACTTC	CASSLNTAYEQYF
TRBV5-1	TRBJ2-1	TRBD1	NA	TGCGCCAGCAGCCTCCGGACAGGGAGTGAATGGTTCTTC	CASSLRTGSEWFF
TRBV27	TRBJ2-1	TRBD2	NA	TGTGCCAGCAGTTTATCTAGCGGGAGGGCCAATGAGCAGTTCTTC	CASSLSSGRANEQFF
TRBV5-1	TRBJ2-1	TRBD1	once	TGCGCCAGCAGCTTGGCCCCCGGGACAGGGCGCGGGAATGAGCAGTTCTTC	CASSLAPGTGRGNEQFF
TRBV19	TRBJ1-1	NA	few	TGTGCCAGTTCAGTAACCCATACCCTTAACACTGAAGCTTTCTTT	CASSVTHTLNTEAFF
TRBV9	TRBJ2-5	TRBD1	NA	TGTGCCAGCAGCTCGTGGGACAGCCAAGAGACCCAGTACTTC	CASSSWDSQETQYF
TRBV27	TRBJ2-7	NA	NA	TGTGCCAGCAGTTTAACCGGAACAGGGCGCTACGAGCAGTACTTC	CASSLTGTGRYEQYF
TRBV9	TRBJ2-3	NA	NA	TGTGCCAGCAGCTCACCTACCACAGATACGCAGTATTTT	CASSSPTTDTQYF
TRBV4-1	TRBJ2-1	NA	NA	TGCGCCAGCAGCCAAGTCGGCGGGTTCAATGAGCAGTTCTTC	CASSQVGGFNEQFF
TRBV27	TRBJ1-2	NA	NA	TGTGCCAGCAGTTCGGGGGGAGGGAACTATGGCTACACCTTC	CASSSGGGNYGYTF
TRBV4-3	TRBJ2-7	NA	NA	TGCGCCAGCAGCCAAGACCGGAGGGGGCAAGTCTACGAGCAGTACTTC	CASSQDRRGQVYEQYF
TRBV5-4	TRBJ2-5	NA	NA	TGTGCCAGCAGCTCGGACCCTCAGGGGACCCAGTACTTC	CASSSDPQGTQYF
TRBV27	TRBJ2-3	NA	NA	TGTGCCAGCAGTCCAGGGTGGGGCAGTAGCACAGATACGCAGTATTTT	CASSPGWGSSTDTQYF
TRBV15	TRBJ2-7	NA	NA	TGTGCCACCAGCAGAGATACAGGGTCCTACGAGCAGTACTTC	CATSRDTGSYEQYF
TRBV27	TRBJ1-2	TRBD1	NA	TGTGCCAGCGGAGGGACAGCAAGTAACTATGGCTACACCTTC	CASGGTASNYGYTF
TRBV27	TRBJ2-7	NA	few	TGTGCCAGCAGTTTACGGGGATTGCCTACCTACGAGCAGTACTTC	CASSLRGLPTYEQYF
TRBV18	TRBJ1-1	NA	NA	TGTGCCAGCTCACCGATAACAGATCTGAACACTGAAGCTTTCTTT	CASSPITDLNTEAFF
TRBV10-2	TRBJ1-5	NA	NA	TGCGCCAGCAGTGAGTCCGGAGGGTCTAACAATCAGCCCCAGCATTTT	CASSESGGSNNQPQHF
TRBV7-9	TRBJ1-1	TRBD1	NA	TGTGCCAGCAGCCCAAAGACAGGGCCTCGGGACACTGAAGCTTTCTTT	CASSPKTGPRDTEAFF
TRBV9	TRBJ1-3	TRBD1	few	TGTGCCAGCAGCCCACTTCCAGGGGGCGGCCCTGGAAACACCATATATTTT	CASSPLPGGGPGNTIYF
TRBV11-3	TRBJ1-3	TRBD1	NA	TGTGCCAGCAGCTTCACAGGGGAATATGGAAACACCATATATTTT	CASSFTGEYGNTIYF
TRBV7-8	TRBJ2-3	NA	NA	TGTGCCAGCAGCCTGCGACAGGTCCCCGATACGCAGTATTTT	CASSLRQVPDTQYF
TRBV27	TRBJ2-7	NA	once	TGTGCCAGCAGGGGCTCCCGGTCTCAGGTTCTCCACGAGCAGTACTTC	CASRGSRSQVLHEQYF
TRBV18	TRBJ1-5	NA	NA	TGTGCCAGCTCACTCAGGGAAGGAGATCAGCCCCAGCATTTT	CASSLREGDQPQHF
TRBV19	TRBJ2-2	TRBD2	NA	TGTGCCAGTAGTAGGGGGACTAGGGCGAACACCGGGGAGCTGTTTTTT	CASSRGTRANTGELFF
TRBV30	TRBJ2-7	TRBD2	NA	TGTGCCTGGAGTGTACTAGCGGGAGACGAGCAGTACTTC	CAWSVLAGDEQYF
TRBV27	TRBJ2-2	TRBD1	NA	TGTGCCAGCAGTTTAAAGGGACAGGGTTATGACACCGGGGAGCTGTTTTTT	CASSLKGQGYDTGELFF
TRBV28	TRBJ2-7	TRBD1	NA	TGTGCCAGCACATCACCGGGACAGAGCTCCTACGAGCAGTACTTC	CASTSPGQSSYEQYF
TRBV15	TRBJ1-2	TRBD1	NA	TGTGCCACCAGCAGAGGTGGCTCTCCGGGACAGGGAGGCGGCTACACCTTC	CATSRGGSPGQGGGYTF
TRBV29-1	TRBJ2-1	TRBD1	NA	TGCAGCGTTAGCGGGACAGGGGGTTTTCCGTTCTTC	CSVSGTGGFPFF
TRBV5-6	TRBJ1-1	TRBD1	NA	TGTGCCAGCAGCTTTCCAGGGGGCGGGGAAGCTTTCTTT	CASSFPGGGEAFF
TRBV5-1	TRBJ2-1	TRBD2	NA	TGCGCCAGCAGCCGCCTCGGTCCTAGCGGGGGGATTGATGAGCAGTTCTTC	CASSRLGPSGGIDEQFF
TRBV5-6	TRBJ2-6	NA	NA	TGTGCCAGCAGCTTGGTCGGGGGTTCTGGGGCCAACGTCCTGACTTTC	CASSLVGGSGANVLTF
TRBV5-1	TRBJ2-7	NA	NA	TGCGCCAGCAGCTTTATTGCAGGATCGTACGAGCAGTACTTC	CASSFIAGSYEQYF
TRBV7-9	TRBJ2-1	TRBD2	NA	TGTGCCAGCAGTCCTCGGGGCGGGGGCAATGAGCAGTTCTTC	CASSPRGGGNEQFF
TRBV4-1	TRBJ2-1	TRBD1	NA	TGCGCCAGCAGCCACTTTACAGGGGACTCCTACAATGAGCAGTTCTTC	CASSHFTGDSYNEQFF
TRBV18	TRBJ2-3	NA	NA	TGTGCCAGCTCACCCAGAGGGACTTCTAGCACAGATACGCAGTATTTT	CASSPRGTSSTDTQYF
TRBV29-1	TRBJ2-5	NA	NA	TGCAGCGTTGTGGCGGTGACAGTCCAAGAGACCCAGTACTTC	CSVVAVTVQETQYF
TRBV5-8	TRBJ1-5	NA	NA	TGTGCCAGCAGCGTCTCGGGTTATAGCAATCAGCCCCAGCATTTT	CASSVSGYSNQPQHF
TRBV9	TRBJ1-1	NA	NA	TGTGCCAGCAGAAGAGTCGGGAACACTGAAGCTTTCTTT	CASRRVGNTEAFF
TRBV27	TRBJ1-5	TRBD1	NA	TGTGCCAGCAGTGTGTTTATGACAGCAGGGGGAAATCAGCCCCAGCATTTT	CASSVFMTAGGNQPQHF
TRBV7-9	TRBJ1-4	NA	NA	TGTGCCAGCAGCCTCCTTTTGGCAGGAACTAATGAAAAACTGTTTTTT	CASSLLLAGTNEKLFF